This T cell receptor beta chain appears in the sequencing data of a study of T-cell memory formation after mild COVID-19. About the study: Clusters of TCRs were largely donor specific. Notes on the study in general: Clones that contracted from day 15 to 85 had balanced CD4/CD8; later expanders were CD4+ biased. Pre-infection memory contained some responding clones, which suggested that cross-reactive memory had joined.

This clonotype came up a few times. The antigen is unknown. TCRdb fed the 5' RACE reads into MiXCR, producing one record per CDR3 protein. The data contain roughly 580,000 distinct CDR3 sequences, approximately 19% of them seen just once; the ten biggest clones take up about 12%. The CDR3 covers 19 residues. Trimming at V came to 1 base and at J to 5 bases, leaving 17 bases not matched to a gene. The receptor was derived from an adult woman who had mild COVID-19 (a few samples of this study predate the infection). Cell type and time point are not known. This rearrangement joins TRBV5-7 to TRBJ2-7; 11 nucleotides agree with TRBD1. TRBV5-7 falls under the ORF class, with uncertain function. Sequencing input: PBMCs or a T cell subset sorted from them (not recorded which). Written as DNA, the CDR3 is TGTGCCAGCAGCTTGACCAAACGGGAGGACAGGGGGCGACTCCACGAGCAGTACTTC. It encodes CASSLTKREDRGRLHEQYF.